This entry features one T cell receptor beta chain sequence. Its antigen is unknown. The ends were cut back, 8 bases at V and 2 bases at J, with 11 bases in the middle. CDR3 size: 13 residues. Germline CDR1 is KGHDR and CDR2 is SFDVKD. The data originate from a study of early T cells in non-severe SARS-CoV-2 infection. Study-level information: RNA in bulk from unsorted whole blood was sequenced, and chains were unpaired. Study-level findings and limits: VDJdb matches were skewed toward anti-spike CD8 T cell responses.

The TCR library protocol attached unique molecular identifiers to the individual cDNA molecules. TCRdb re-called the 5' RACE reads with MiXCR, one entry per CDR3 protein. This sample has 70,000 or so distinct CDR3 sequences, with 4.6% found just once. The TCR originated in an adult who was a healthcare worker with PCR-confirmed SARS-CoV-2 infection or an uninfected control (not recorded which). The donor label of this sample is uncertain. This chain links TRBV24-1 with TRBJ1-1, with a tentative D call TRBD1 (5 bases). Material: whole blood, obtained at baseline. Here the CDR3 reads CATMRGLNTEAFF. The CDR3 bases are TGTGCCACCATGAGGGGCCTTAACACTGAAGCTTTCTTT.